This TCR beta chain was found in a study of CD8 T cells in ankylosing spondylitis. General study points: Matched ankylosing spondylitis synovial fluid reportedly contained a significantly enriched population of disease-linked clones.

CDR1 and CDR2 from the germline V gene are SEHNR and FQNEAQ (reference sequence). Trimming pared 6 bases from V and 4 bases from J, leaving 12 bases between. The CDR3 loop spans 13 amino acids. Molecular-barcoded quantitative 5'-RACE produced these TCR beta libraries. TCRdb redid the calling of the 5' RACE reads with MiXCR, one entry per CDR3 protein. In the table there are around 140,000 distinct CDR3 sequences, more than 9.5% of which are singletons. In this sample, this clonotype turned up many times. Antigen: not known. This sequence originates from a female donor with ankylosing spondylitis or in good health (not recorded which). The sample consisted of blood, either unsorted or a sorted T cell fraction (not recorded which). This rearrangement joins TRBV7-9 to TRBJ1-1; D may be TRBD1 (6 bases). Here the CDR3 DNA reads TGTGCCAGCAGTAAACAGGGCCGCACTGAAGCTTTCTTT. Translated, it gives CASSKQGRTEAFF.